This note documents a single T cell receptor beta chain sequence. These data are taken from a study of T cells expressing NK-cell markers. Germline lookup yields CDR1 MNHNY and CDR2 SVGAGI (reference sequence). This CDR3 comprises 12 residues. TCRdb reworked the 5' RACE reads into one entry per CDR3 protein, no DNA. In total, the table holds tens of thousands of distinct CDR3 sequences. This sequence joins TRBV6-6 and TRBJ2-3. The receptor comes from a woman aged 18 to 75 in good health. Sequencing used blood T cells: a sorted CD56 or NKG2C T cell subset, CD4+ or CD8+ T cells, or bulk PBMC T cells (not recorded which). CDR3 sequence: CASTSSTDTQYF.